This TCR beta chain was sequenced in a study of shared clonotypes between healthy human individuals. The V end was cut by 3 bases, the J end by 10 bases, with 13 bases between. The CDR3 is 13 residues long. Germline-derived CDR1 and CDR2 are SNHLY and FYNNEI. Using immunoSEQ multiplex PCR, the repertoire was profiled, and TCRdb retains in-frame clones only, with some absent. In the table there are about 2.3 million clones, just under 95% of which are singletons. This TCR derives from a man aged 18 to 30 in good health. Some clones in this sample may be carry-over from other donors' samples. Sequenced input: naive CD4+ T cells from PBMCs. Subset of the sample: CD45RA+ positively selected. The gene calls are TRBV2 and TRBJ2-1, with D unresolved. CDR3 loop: CASSDLPRLEQFF. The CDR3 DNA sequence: TGTGCCAGCAGTGACCTCCCTAGGTTAGAGCAGTTCTTC.